The 6 T cell receptor beta chains below come from one sample, sequenced in a study of CD8 T cells in ankylosing spondylitis. Each CDR3 protein gets one entry after TCRdb re-called the 5' RACE reads with MiXCR. The table records around 150,000 distinct CDR3 sequences, 9.5% to 12% of them present only once. The source material was blood, either unsorted or a sorted T cell fraction (not recorded which). These receptors all come from a female donor with ankylosing spondylitis or in good health (not recorded which).

This clonotype was counted many times. This sequence joins TRBV7-9 and TRBJ2-4; D unclear. CDR1 is SEHNR and CDR2 is FQNEAQ in the germline V gene (reference sequence). Deletions cut 0 bases from V and 3 bases from J, with 9 bases between. The CDR3 sequence is 15 residues long. The CDR3 region has the DNA TGTGCCAGCAGCTTAGCCGACGGTGTCAAAAACATTCAGTACTTC. Translation: CASSLADGVKNIQYF. Combining the CDR3 with reference TRBV7-9 and TRBJ2-4 gives the whole variable domain DTGVSQNPRHKITKRGQNVTFRCDPISEHNRLYWYRQTLGQGPEFLTYFQNEAQLEKSRLLSDRFSAERPKGSFSTLEIQRTEQGDSAMYLCASSLADGVKNIQYFGAGTRLSVL.

This clonotype showed up just a few times. This chain's CDR3 is CASSPGTSGTPGWQFF. CDR3 DNA sequence: TGTGCCAGCAGTCCGGGGACTAGCGGGACCCCGGGTTGGCAGTTCTTC. The chain recombines TRBV12-3 or TRBV12-4 with TRBJ2-1, with 13 bases identical to TRBD2. V was pared by 5 bases and J by 12 bases, with 13 bases of the junction left unmatched. This CDR3 is 16 amino acids long.

V is TRBV3-1 and J is TRBJ2-3; 11 positions agree with TRBD2. The CDR3 loop spans 17 amino acids. V trimming: 11 bases; J trimming: 2 bases; junction bases outside the gene matches: 15. Looked up from germline, CDR1 is LGHDT and CDR2 is YNNKEL (reference sequence). The CDR3 loop is CASSKEGTSGATDTQYF. Written as DNA, the CDR3 is TGTGCCTCCTCCAAAGAGGGGACTAGCGGAGCCACAGATACGCAGTATTTT.

This rearrangement joins TRBV28 to TRBJ2-7; maybe TRBD2 (5 bases). Looked up from germline, CDR1 is MDHEN and CDR2 is SYDVKM. Trimming took off 1 base at V and 0 bases at J, with 13 bases between the two ends. This CDR3 spans 16 amino acids. The CDR3 nucleotides read TGTGCCAGCAGTTTATATAGGGCGGGCGGCTCCTACGAGCAGTACTTC. Amino acids: CASSLYRAGGSYEQYF.

This clonotype was seen many times. The chain combines TRBV5-6 with TRBJ1-2; D is unresolved. Germline V gene lookup returns CDR1 SGHDT and CDR2 YYEEEE. The CDR3 sequence is 13 residues long. The V end lost 4 bases, the J end lost 4 bases, and 11 bases lay between the germline ends. In DNA form, the CDR3 reads TGTGCCAGCAGCCTGGCTTTCGGCTATGGCTACACCTTC. Translating it yields CASSLAFGYGYTF.

In this sample, this clonotype turned up many times. The chain carries TRBV18 and TRBJ2-5, with D perhaps matching TRBD1 (5 bases). Trimming cost V 3 bases and J 2 bases, with 10 bases left between them. The CDR3 has 14 amino acids. Looked up from germline, CDR1 is KGHSH and CDR2 is LQKENI. The CDR3 coding sequence is TGTGCCAGCTCACCGCCGACAGCTCAAGAGACCCAGTACTTC. This encodes CASSPPTAQETQYF. The full variable domain, rest sourced from reference TRBV18 and TRBJ2-5, is NAGVMQNPRHLVRRRGQEARLRCSPMKGHSHVYWYRQLPEEGLKFMVYLQKENIIDESGMPKERFSAEFPKEGPSILRIQQVVRGDSAAYFCASSPPTAQETQYFGPGTRLLVL.